The next 23 T cell receptor beta chains were all read from a single sample in a study of blood T cell repertoires in COVID-19. Sequenced by immunoSEQ multiplex PCR; TCRdb stores in-frame clones only, minus some. The repertoire holds approximately 210,000 clones, with approximately 81% as singletons. The sequencing sample was made of peripheral blood. The origin of the receptors is a woman of 80 years or more with COVID-19, enrolled during active disease.

In DNA, the CDR3 is TGTGCCAGCAGTCTGAGAGGCCCGCCCAATGAGCAGTTCTTC. This encodes CASSLRGPPNEQFF. V usage is TRBV28 and J usage is TRBJ2-1; D unclear. There are 14 residues in the CDR3. Germline loops: CDR1 MDHEN, CDR2 SYDVKM. The ends were cut back, 5 bases at V and 6 bases at J, with 14 bases in the middle.

J is TRBJ1-5 and V is TRBV12-3 or TRBV12-4; TRBD1 matches 7 bases. V was pared by 5 bases and J by 4 bases, with 2 bases of the junction left unmatched. CDR3 length: 13 residues. CDR3 residues: CASSGTENQPQHF. For the CDR3, the DNA is TGTGCCAGCAGTGGGACAGAGAATCAGCCCCAGCATTTT.

V and J are TRBV6-5 and TRBJ1-4, with a weak D call TRBD1 (5 bases). The CDR3 has 14 amino acids. V was cut by 7 bases and J by 7 bases, with 16 bases left in between. The V gene's germline CDR1 is MNHEY and CDR2 SVGAGI. CDR3: CASTPQRGGEKLFF. CDR3 sequence (DNA): TGTGCCAGCACCCCCCAACGGGGGGGTGAAAAACTGTTTTTT.

The chain recombines TRBV29-1 with TRBJ2-3; 13 bases map to TRBD2. Germline V gene sequence: CDR1 SQVTM, CDR2 ANQGSEA. The length of the CDR3 is 14 residues. V dropped 7 bases and J dropped 2; count of bases not matched to a gene: 3. CDR3 in amino acids: CSAGTSGVTDTQYF. DNA of the CDR3: TGCAGCGCAGGGACTAGCGGGGTCACAGATACGCAGTATTTT.

The chain is built from TRBV7-3 and TRBJ2-1, with TRBD2 identical over 12 bases. Trimming at V came to 5 bases and at J to 5 bases, leaving 4 bases not matched to a gene. Germline V gene data show CDR1 as SGHTA and CDR2 as FQGTGA. The CDR3 has 15 amino acids. CDR3 sequence: CASSARTSGDNEQFF. The DNA of the CDR3 is TGTGCCAGCAGCGCCCGGACTAGCGGGGACAATGAGCAGTTCTTC.

V is TRBV6-2 or TRBV6-3 and J is TRBJ2-7; D uncertain. CDR3 length: 15 residues. The ends were cut back, 2 bases at V and 4 bases at J, with 15 bases in the middle. Germline V gene sequence: CDR1 MNHEY, CDR2 SVGEGT. CDR3 DNA: TGTGCCAGCAGTTACCCCGGTCTGAGCGTTTACGAGCAGTACTTC. Translated: CASSYPGLSVYEQYF.

The chain carries TRBV3-1 (or the pseudogene TRBV3-2) and TRBJ2-7, with a possible D match to TRBD2 (6 bases). CDR1 LGHDT and CDR2 YNNKEL come from the germline V gene (reference sequence). V dropped 4 bases and J dropped 6 bases, with 10 bases sitting between them. The length of the CDR3 is 12 residues. CDR3 loop: CASSPLGGEQYF. The CDR3 nucleotides are TGTGCCAGCAGCCCCCTCGGGGGCGAGCAGTACTTC.

The chain couples TRBV28 to TRBJ2-7, with TRBD1 identical over 8 bases. This CDR3 has 14 residues. With 5 bases clipped from V and 4 bases from J, the junction kept 7 bases outside the gene matches. Germline V gene lookup returns CDR1 MDHEN and CDR2 SYDVKM. For the CDR3, the DNA is TGTGCCAGCAGTATCCCTGACAGGGGTTACGAGCAGTACGTC. This gives the protein CASSIPDRGYEQYV.

The genes are TRBV11-3 and TRBJ1-6; no reliable D call. The CDR3 length is 15 residues. Germline V CDR1 and CDR2: SGHNT, YENEEA. The V end was cut by 6 bases, the J end by 3 bases, with 12 bases between. CDR3 sequence reads: CASRREEYYNSPLHF. The CDR3 nucleotides read TGTGCCAGCAGAAGGGAGGAGTACTATAATTCACCCCTCCACTTT. Full variable domain (outside the CDR3, taken from reference TRBV11-3 and TRBJ1-6): EAGVVQSPRYKIIEKKQPVAFWCNPISGHNTLYWYLQNLGQGPELLIRYENEEAVDDSQLPKDRFSAERLKGVDSTLKIQPAELGDSAVYLCASRREEYYNSPLHFGNGTRLTVT.

This chain links TRBV28 with TRBJ2-1; 10 nucleotides line up with TRBD2. Germline V CDR1 and CDR2: MDHEN, SYDVKM. This CDR3 spans 16 amino acids. Trimming cost V 5 bases and J 2 bases; bases outside gene matches: 6. The CDR3 nucleotides read TGTGCCAGCAGTCCTAGCGGGGGCTTGACCTACAATGAGCAGTTCTTC. It translates to CASSPSGGLTYNEQFF.

V gene TRBV7-6 combines with J gene TRBJ2-7; 10 bases fit TRBD1. The junction had 8 bases not matched to a gene; V was cut back by 3 bases and J by 6 bases. This CDR3 is built from 15 residues. CDR1 SGHVS and CDR2 FNYEAQ come from the germline V gene. The DNA for the CDR3 is TGTGCCAGCAGCTTGAACCCCGGGACAGGGGTCGAGCAGTACTTC. Translated, it gives CASSLNPGTGVEQYF.

V gene TRBV4-1 combines with J gene TRBJ2-1; TRBD2 might be the D (5 bases). V was trimmed by 8 bases and J by 0 bases, leaving 14 bases between them. The CDR3 covers 15 residues. Germline V gives CDR1 MGHRA, CDR2 YSYEKL. CDR3 coding DNA: TGCGCCAGCGCAACACTAGGTAGCTCCTACAATGAGCAGTTCTTC. Protein sequence: CASATLGSSYNEQFF.

The chain couples TRBV5-5 to TRBJ2-2, with TRBD2 identical over 10 bases. In germline, CDR1 is SGHKS, CDR2 YYEKEE (reference sequence). Unmatched junction bases numbered 3, after V lost 1 base and J lost 0 bases. The length of the CDR3 is 17 residues. DNA of the CDR3: TGTGCCAGCAGCTTGTCTAGCGGGGGACCGAACACCGGGGAGCTGTTTTTT. Encoded protein: CASSLSSGGPNTGELFF.

The sample holds one count of this clone. The chain is built from TRBV15 and TRBJ2-7, with 8 bases identical to TRBD2. The germline V gene encodes CDR1 LNHNV and CDR2 YYDKDF (reference sequence). J lost 2 bases, V lost 2 bases, and 8 bases had no gene match. This CDR3 has 16 residues. DNA of the CDR3: TGTGCCACCAGCAGATCCCCGGCGGGGGGTACCTACGAGCAGTACTTC. Its protein is CATSRSPAGGTYEQYF. The whole variable domain, filled in from reference TRBV15 and TRBJ2-7, reads DAMVIQNPRYQVTQFGKPVTLSCSQTLNHNVMYWYQQKSSQAPKLLFHYYDKDFNNEADTPDNFQSRRPNTSFCFLDIRSPGLGDTAMYLCATSRSPAGGTYEQYFGPGTRLTVT.

The chain couples TRBV7-2 to TRBJ2-6, with TRBD1 as a possible D gene (5 bases). The V and J ends lost 2 bases and 0 bases respectively, with 11 bases between them. This CDR3 contains 17 residues. Per germline, CDR1 SGHTA and CDR2 FQGNSA. This CDR3 reads CASSLFQGISGANVLTF. CDR3 nucleotide sequence: TGTGCCAGCAGCTTATTTCAGGGCATCTCTGGGGCCAACGTCCTGACTTTC.

This chain links TRBV4-2 with TRBJ2-5; 10 bases are a match to TRBD2. Trimming took 3 bases from V and 4 from J; bases not matched to a gene: 11. CDR1 LGHNA and CDR2 YNFKEQ come from the germline V gene. The CDR3 loop spans 17 amino acids. The CDR3 sequence: CASSQGSLIAGGETQYF. CDR3 sequence (DNA): TGTGCCAGCAGCCAGGGCTCCCTAATAGCGGGGGGAGAGACCCAGTACTTC.

The chain is built from TRBV7-9 and TRBJ1-5; D gene ambiguous. The V gene lost 1 base and the J gene lost 3 bases, with 7 bases spanning the gap. Germline assignment: CDR1 SEHNR and CDR2 FQNEAQ (reference sequence). The CDR3 has 14 amino acids. The CDR3 DNA is TGTGCCAGCAGCTTAGGAGAATTCAATCAGCCCCAGCATTTT. This translates into CASSLGEFNQPQHF.

The chain employs TRBV4-1 and TRBJ1-4; 7 positions match TRBD1. The CDR3 runs to 15 residues. With 0 bases clipped from V and 2 bases from J, the junction kept 0 bases outside the gene matches. CDR1 and CDR2 from the germline V gene are MGHRA and YSYEKL. The CDR3 is CASSQEGQTNEKLFF. The DNA of the CDR3 is TGCGCCAGCAGCCAAGAGGGACAGACTAATGAAAAACTGTTTTTT.

The chain links TRBV27 to TRBJ1-6; 7 positions agree with TRBD1. Unmatched junction bases numbered 1, after V lost 5 bases and J lost 3 bases. This CDR3 region has 14 residues. Per the germline V gene, CDR1 is MNHEY and CDR2 is SMNVEV (reference sequence). The CDR3 DNA sequence: TGTGCCAGCAGTCGGGACAGCTATAATTCACCCCTCCACTTT. It encodes CASSRDSYNSPLHF.

In this sample, this clone turned up a few times. The chain is built from TRBV6-2 or TRBV6-3 and TRBJ1-1; a possible D gene is TRBD1 (5 bases). There are 15 residues in the CDR3. In germline, CDR1 is MNHEY, CDR2 SVGEGT. V dropped 4 bases and J dropped 0 bases, with 12 bases sitting between them. The CDR3 reads CASSFATAMNTEAFF. The CDR3 DNA reads TGTGCCAGCAGTTTCGCGACAGCTATGAACACTGAAGCTTTCTTT.

This sequence joins TRBV7-8 and TRBJ2-7; 7 bases are shared with TRBD1. Germline CDR1 and CDR2: SGHVS and FQNEAQ. The CDR3 is 14 amino acids. The J segment lost 7 bases and the V segment lost 0 bases, leaving 6 bases of the junction unmatched. CDR3 region: CASSLAPPRGEQYV. DNA of the CDR3: TGTGCCAGCAGCTTAGCCCCACCCAGGGGGGAGCAGTACGTC.

This rearrangement joins TRBV9 to TRBJ2-7; D may be TRBD1 (5 bases). CDR1 is SGDLS, CDR2 YYNGEE, per germline. The V end lost 0 bases, the J end lost 0 bases, and 10 bases lay between the germline ends. The CDR3 is 15 amino acids. CDR3 sequence reads: CASSVATGISYEQYF. The CDR3 coding sequence is TGTGCCAGCAGCGTAGCTACAGGCATCTCCTACGAGCAGTACTTC.

The V and J genes are TRBV19 and TRBJ1-1, with 7 bases matching TRBD1. With V trimmed by 4 bases and J by 6 bases, 8 bases remained unmatched. This CDR3 comprises 14 residues. Germline V gene data show CDR1 as LNHDA and CDR2 as SQIVND (reference sequence). CDR3: CASSTDRVYAEAFF. CDR3 coding DNA: TGTGCCAGTAGTACCGACAGGGTGTATGCTGAAGCTTTCTTT.